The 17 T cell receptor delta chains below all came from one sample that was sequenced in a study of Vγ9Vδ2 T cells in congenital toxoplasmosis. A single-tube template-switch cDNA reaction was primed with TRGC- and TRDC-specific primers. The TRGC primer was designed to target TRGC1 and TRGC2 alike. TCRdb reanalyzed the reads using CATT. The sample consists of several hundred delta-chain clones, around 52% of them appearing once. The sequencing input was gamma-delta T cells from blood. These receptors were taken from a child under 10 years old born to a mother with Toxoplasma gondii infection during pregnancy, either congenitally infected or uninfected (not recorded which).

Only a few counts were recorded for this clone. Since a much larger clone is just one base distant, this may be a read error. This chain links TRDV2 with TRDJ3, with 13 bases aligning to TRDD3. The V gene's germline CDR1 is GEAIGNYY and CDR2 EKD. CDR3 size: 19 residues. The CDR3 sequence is CAWDTVLGDTRRDTRQMFF. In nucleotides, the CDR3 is TGTGCCTGGGACACCGTACTGGGGGATACGCGCCGGGACACCCGACAGATGTTTTTC.

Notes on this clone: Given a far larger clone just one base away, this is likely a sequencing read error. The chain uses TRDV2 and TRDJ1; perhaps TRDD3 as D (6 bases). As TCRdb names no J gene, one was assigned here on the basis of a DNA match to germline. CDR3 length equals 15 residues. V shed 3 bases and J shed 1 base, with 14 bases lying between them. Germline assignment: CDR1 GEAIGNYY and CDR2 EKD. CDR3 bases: TGTGCCTGTGACTACTGGGTGATACGCACCGATAAACTCATCTTT. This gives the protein CACDYWVIRTDKLIF.

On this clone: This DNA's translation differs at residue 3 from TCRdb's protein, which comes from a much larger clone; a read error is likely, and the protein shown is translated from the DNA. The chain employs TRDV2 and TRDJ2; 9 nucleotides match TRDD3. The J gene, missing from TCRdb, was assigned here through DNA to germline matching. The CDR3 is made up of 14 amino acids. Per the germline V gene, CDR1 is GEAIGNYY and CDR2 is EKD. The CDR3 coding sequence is TGTGCCCGTGACATACTGGGGGAGACAGCACAACTCTTCTTT. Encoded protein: CARDILGETAQLFF.

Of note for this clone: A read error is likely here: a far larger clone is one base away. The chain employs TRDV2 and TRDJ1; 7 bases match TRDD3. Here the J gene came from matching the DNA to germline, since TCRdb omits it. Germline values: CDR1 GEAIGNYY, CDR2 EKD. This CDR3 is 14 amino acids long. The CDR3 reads CASDTLGDTDKLIF. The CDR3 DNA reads TGTGCCAGTGACACGCTGGGGGACACCGATAAACTCATCTTT.

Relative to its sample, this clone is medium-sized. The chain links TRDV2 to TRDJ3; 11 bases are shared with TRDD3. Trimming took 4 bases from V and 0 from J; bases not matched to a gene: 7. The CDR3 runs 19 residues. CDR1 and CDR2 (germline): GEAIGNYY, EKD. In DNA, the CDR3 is TGTGCCTGTGATCGGCTTACTGGGGGATACTCCTGGGACACCCGACAGATGTTTTTC. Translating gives CACDRLTGGYSWDTRQMFF.

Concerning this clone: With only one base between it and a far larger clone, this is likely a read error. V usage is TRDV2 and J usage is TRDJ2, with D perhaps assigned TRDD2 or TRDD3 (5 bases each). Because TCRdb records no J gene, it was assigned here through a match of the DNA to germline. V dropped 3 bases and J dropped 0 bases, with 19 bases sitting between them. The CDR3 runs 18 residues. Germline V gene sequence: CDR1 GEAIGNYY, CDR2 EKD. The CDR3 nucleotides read TGTGCCTGTGACGCCCTACTGAGGGATTCTTCTTTGACAGCACAACTCTTCTTT. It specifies CACDALLRDSSLTAQLFF.

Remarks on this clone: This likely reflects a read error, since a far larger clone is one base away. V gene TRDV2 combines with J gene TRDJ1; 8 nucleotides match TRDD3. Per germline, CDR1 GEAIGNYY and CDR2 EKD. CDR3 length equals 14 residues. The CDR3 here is CACDTWGMTDELIF. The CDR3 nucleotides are TGTGCCTGTGACACCTGGGGGATGACCGATGAACTCATCTTT.

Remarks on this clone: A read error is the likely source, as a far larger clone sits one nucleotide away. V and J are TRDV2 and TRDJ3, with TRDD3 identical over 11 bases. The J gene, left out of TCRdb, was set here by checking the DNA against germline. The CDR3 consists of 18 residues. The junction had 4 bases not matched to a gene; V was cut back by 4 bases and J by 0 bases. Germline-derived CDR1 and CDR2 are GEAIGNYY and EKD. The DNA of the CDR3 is TGTGCCTGTGATATACTGGGGGATAGCTCCTGGGACACCCGACAGATGTTTTTC. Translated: CACDILGDSSWDTRQMFF.

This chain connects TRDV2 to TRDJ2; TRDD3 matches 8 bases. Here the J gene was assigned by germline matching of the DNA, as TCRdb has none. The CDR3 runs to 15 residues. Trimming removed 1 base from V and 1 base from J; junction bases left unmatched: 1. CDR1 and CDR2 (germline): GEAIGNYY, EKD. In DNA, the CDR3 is TGTGCCTGTGACACGCTGGGGGATTTGACAGCACAACTCTTCTTT. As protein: CACDTLGDLTAQLFF.

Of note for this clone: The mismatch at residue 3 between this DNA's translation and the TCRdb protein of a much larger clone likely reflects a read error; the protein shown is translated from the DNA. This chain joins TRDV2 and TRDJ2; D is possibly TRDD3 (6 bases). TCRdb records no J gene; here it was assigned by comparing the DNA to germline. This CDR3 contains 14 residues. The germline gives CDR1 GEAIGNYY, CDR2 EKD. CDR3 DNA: TGTGCCTGGGACACGGGGGGGATGACAGCACAACTCTTCTTT. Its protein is CAWDTGGMTAQLFF.

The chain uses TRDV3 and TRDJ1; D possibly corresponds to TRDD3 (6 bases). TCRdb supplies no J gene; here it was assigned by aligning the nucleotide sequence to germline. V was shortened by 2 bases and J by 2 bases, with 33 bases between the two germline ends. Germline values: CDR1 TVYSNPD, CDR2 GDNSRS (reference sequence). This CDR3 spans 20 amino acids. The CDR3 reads CAFSSRPGERLSAGTDKLIF. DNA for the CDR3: TGTGCCTTTTCTTCCCGGCCTGGGGAACGTCTCTCCGCCGGGACCGATAAACTCATCTTT. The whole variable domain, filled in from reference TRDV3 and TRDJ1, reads CDKVTQSSPDQTVASGSEVVLLCTYDTVYSNPDLFWYRIRPDYSFQFVFYGDNSRSEGADFTQGRFSVKHILTQKAFHLVISPVRTEDSATYYCAFSSRPGERLSAGTDKLIFGKGTRVTVEP.

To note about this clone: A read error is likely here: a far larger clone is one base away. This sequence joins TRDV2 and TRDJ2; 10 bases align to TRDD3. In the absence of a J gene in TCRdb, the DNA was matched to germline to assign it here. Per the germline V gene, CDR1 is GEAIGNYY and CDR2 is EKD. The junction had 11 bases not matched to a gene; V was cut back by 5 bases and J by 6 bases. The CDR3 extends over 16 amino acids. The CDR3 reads CACGPLGDRGSAQLFF. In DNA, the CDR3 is TGTGCCTGTGGCCCGCTGGGGGATAGAGGGTCAGCACAACTCTTCTTT.

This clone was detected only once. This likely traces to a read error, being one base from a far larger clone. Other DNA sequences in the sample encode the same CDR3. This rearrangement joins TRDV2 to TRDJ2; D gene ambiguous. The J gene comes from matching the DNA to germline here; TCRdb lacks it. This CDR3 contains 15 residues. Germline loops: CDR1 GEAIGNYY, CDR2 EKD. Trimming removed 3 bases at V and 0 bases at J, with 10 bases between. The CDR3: CACDPASTLTAQLFF. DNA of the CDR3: TGTGCCTGTGACCCTGCGAGTACTTTGACAGCACAACTCTTCTTT.

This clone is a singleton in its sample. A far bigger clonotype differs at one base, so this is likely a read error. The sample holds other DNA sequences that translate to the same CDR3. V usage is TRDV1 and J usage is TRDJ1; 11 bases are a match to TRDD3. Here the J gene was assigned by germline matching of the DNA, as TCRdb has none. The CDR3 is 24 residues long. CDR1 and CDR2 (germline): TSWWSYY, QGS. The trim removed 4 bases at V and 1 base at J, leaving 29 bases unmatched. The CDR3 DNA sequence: TGTGCTCTTGGGGTATCCACCCTTCCAGCTGGGGGATACCTGGGCGGTCGGCCCACCGATAAACTCATCTTT. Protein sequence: CALGVSTLPAGGYLGGRPTDKLIF.

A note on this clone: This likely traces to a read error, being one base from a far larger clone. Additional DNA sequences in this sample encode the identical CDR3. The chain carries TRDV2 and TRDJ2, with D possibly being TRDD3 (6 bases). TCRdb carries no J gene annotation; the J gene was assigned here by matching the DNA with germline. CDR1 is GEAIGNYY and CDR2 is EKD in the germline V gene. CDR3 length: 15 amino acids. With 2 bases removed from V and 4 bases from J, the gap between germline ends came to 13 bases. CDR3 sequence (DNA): TGTGCCTGTGACATACTGGGCGATACGACAGCACAACTCTTCTTT. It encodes CACDILGDTTAQLFF.

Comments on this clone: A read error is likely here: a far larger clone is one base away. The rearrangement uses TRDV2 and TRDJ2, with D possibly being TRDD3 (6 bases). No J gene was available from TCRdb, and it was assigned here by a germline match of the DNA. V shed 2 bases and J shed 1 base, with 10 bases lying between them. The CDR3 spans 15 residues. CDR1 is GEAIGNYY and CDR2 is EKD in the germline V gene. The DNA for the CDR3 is TGTGCCTGTGACATACAGGGGGATTTGACAGCACAACTCTTCTTT. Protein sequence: CACDIQGDLTAQLFF.

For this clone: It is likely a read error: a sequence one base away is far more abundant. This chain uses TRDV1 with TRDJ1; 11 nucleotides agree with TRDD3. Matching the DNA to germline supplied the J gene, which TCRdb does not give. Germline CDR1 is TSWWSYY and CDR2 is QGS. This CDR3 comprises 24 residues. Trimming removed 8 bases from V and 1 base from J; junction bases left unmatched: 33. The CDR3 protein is CALWVSTLPAGGYLGGRPTDKLIF. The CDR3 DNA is TGTGCTCTTTGGGTCTCCACCCTTCCAGCTGGGGGATACCTGGGCGGTCGGCCCACCGATAAACTCATCTTT.